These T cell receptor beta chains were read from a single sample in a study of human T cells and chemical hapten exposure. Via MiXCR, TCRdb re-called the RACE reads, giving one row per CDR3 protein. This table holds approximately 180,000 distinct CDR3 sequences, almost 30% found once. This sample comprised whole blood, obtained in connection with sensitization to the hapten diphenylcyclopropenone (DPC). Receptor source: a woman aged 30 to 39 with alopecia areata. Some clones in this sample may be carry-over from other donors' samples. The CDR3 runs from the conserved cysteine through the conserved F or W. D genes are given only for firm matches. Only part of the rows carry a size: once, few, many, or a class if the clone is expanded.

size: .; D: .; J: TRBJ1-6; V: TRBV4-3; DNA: TGCGCCAGCAGCCAAACCCGTGTCAGCTCCTATAATTCACCCCTCCACTTT; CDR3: CASSQTRVSSYNSPLHF
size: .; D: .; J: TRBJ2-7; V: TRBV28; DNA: TGTGCCAGCAGTCACGGGGTCTCCTACGAGCAGTACTTC; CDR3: CASSHGVSYEQYF
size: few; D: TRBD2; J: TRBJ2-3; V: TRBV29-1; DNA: TGCAGCGTTGGACTAGCGCAAAGCACAGATACGCAGTATTTT; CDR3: CSVGLAQSTDTQYF
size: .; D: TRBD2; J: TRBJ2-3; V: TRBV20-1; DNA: TGCAGTGCTAGAGGATTAGCGGGGGCGGGCACAGATACGCAGTATTTT; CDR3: CSARGLAGAGTDTQYF
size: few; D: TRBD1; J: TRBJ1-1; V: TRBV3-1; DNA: TGTGCCAGCAGCCAAGATGACAGGGGGAACACTGAAGCTTTCTTT; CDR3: CASSQDDRGNTEAFF
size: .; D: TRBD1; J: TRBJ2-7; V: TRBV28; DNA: TGTGCCAGCATCCCCGGGACAGGGTCTCTCTACGAGCAGTACTTC; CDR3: CASIPGTGSLYEQYF
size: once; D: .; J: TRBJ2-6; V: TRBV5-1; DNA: TGCGCCAGCAGCCCCCCAAGATCCGGGGCCAACGTCCTGACTTTC; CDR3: CASSPPRSGANVLTF
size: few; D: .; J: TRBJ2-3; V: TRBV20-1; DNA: TGCAGTGCCCCGACTCCCACAGATACGCAGTATTTT; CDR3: CSAPTPTDTQYF
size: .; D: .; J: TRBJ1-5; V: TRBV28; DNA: TGTGCCAGCAAGGGTCAAACAGGTCAGCCCCAGCATTTT; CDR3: CASKGQTGQPQHF
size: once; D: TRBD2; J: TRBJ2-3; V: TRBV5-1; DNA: TGCGCCAGCATGGATCTCGGACTAGCTTCAGATACGCAGTATTTT; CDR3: CASMDLGLASDTQYF
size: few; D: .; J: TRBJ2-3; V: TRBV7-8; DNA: TGTGCCAGCAGCTCTCCACCGACTGGATCTGGTACGCAGTATTTT; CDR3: CASSSPPTGSGTQYF
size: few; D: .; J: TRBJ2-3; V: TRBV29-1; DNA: TGCAGCGTTGAAGTCCGACAGCGGGGCACAGATACGCAGTATTTT; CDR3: CSVEVRQRGTDTQYF
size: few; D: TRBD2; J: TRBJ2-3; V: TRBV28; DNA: TGTGCCAGCAGTTCAAGCGGGAGGGGTACAGATACGCAGTATTTT; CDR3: CASSSSGRGTDTQYF
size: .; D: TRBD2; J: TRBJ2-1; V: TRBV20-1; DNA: TGCAGTGCGCTGAGCACCAGCGGGGGGCCCTCCTACAATGAGCAGTTCTTC; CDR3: CSALSTSGGPSYNEQFF
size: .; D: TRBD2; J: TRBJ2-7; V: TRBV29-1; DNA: TGCAGCGTTTCGACTAGCGGACTCTCCTACGAGCAGTACTTC; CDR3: CSVSTSGLSYEQYF
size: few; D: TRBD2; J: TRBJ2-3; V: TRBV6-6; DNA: TGTGCCAGCAGTTGGAAGGGACTAGCAACCCCAACTGGGGATACGCAGTATTTT; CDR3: CASSWKGLATPTGDTQYF
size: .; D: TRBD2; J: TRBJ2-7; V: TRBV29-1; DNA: TGCAGCGTTGAATCGGGCGGGAGCTACGAGCAGTACTTC; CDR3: CSVESGGSYEQYF
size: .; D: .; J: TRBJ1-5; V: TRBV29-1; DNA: TGCAGCGTTGCGACAGATAGCAATCAGCCCCAGCATTTT; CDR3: CSVATDSNQPQHF
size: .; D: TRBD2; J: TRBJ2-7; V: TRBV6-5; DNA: TGTGCCAGCAGTTACCCCTCTAGCGGGGCGGGCGAGCAGTACTTC; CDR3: CASSYPSSGAGEQYF
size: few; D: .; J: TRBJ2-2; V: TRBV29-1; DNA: TGCAGCGTTGTAGAGCGAGGAGCCGGGGAGCTGTTTTTT; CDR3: CSVVERGAGELFF
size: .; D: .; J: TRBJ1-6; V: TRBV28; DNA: TGTGCCAGCAGTTTGGGGACACCCAATTCACCCCTCCACTTT; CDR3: CASSLGTPNSPLHF
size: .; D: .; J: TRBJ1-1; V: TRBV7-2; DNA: TGTGCCAGCAGCTTCGACTGGAACACTGAAGCTTTCTTT; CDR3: CASSFDWNTEAFF
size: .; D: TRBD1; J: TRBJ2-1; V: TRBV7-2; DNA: TGTGCCAGCAGCTTCACAGGGGCTGGAATAGGAAATGAGCAGTTCTTC; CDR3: CASSFTGAGIGNEQFF
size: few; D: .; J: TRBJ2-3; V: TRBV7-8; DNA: TGTGCCAGCAGCTTAGCGCTGGGAGCGGATACGCAGTATTTT; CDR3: CASSLALGADTQYF
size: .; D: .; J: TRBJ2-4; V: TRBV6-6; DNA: TGTGCCAGCAGTTCTCCAGGGTCCAAAAACATTCAGTACTTC; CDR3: CASSSPGSKNIQYF
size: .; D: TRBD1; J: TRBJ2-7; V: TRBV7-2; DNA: TGTGCCATACGGGACAGGGAACACGAGCAGTACTTC; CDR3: CAIRDREHEQYF
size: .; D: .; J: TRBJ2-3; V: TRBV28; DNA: TGTGCCAGCAATTCGTTGTTTGATACGCAGTATTTT; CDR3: CASNSLFDTQYF
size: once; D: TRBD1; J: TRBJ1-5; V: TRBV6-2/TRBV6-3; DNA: TGTGCCAGCAGTAGTCACACCGGGACAGGCGGGGGGAGGAATCAGCCCCAGCATTTT; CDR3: CASSSHTGTGGGRNQPQHF
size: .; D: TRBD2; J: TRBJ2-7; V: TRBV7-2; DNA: TGTGCCAGCAGCCCGGACGGGGGGGCTCTCCATCAATACTTC; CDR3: CASSPDGGALHQYF
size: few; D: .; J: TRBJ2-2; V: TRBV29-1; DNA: TGCAGCGTTTTGGGACACATCACCGGGGAGCTGTTTTTT; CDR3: CSVLGHITGELFF
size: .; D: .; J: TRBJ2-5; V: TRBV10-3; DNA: TGTGCCATCGCTGACCAGGGACACGAGCTTCGGACCCAGTACTTC; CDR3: CAIADQGHELRTQYF
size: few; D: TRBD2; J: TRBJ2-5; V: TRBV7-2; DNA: TGTGCCAGCAGCTCTCATAGCGGGGGGCAAGAGACCCAGTACTTC; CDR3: CASSSHSGGQETQYF
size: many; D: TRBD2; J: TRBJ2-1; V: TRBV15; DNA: TGTGCCACCAGCAGGGATAGCGGGAGGGGCTACAATGAGCAGTTCTTC; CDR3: CATSRDSGRGYNEQFF
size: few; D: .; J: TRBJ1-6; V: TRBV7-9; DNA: TGTGCCAGCAGCTTACGGTGGGACTCACCCCTCCACTTT; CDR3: CASSLRWDSPLHF
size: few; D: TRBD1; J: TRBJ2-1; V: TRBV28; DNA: TGTGCCAGCAGTTTGACAGGGGGAAACAATGAGCAGTTCTTC; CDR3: CASSLTGGNNEQFF
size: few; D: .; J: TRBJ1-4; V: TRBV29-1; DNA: TGCAGCGTCAAGGGGAGAGAAGCAACTAATGAAAAACTGTTTTTT; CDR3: CSVKGREATNEKLFF
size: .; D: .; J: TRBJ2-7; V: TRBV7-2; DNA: TGTGCCAGCAGCCTACTTCTGGCGTATGGCGAGCAGTACTTC; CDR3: CASSLLLAYGEQYF
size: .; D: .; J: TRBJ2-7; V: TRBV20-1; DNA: TGCAGTGCTAGTGAGGTACTCGGCTACGAGCAGTACTTC; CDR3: CSASEVLGYEQYF
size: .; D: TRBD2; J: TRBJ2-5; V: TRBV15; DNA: TGTGCCACCAGCTACGAGGGACTAGCTTCGGAGACCCAGTACTTC; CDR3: CATSYEGLASETQYF